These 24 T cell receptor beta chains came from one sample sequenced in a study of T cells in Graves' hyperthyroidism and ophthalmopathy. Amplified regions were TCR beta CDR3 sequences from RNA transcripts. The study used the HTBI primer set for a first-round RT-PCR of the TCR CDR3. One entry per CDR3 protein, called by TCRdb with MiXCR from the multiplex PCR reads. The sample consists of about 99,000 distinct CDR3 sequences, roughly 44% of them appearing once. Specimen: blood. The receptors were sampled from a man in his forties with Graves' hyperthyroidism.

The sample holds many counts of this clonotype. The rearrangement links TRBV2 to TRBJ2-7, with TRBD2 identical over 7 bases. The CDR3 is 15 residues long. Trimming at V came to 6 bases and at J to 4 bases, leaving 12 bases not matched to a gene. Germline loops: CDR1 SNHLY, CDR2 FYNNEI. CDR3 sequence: CASRLRDGGGYEQYF. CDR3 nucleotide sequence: TGTGCCAGCAGACTAAGGGATGGGGGGGGGTACGAGCAGTACTTC.

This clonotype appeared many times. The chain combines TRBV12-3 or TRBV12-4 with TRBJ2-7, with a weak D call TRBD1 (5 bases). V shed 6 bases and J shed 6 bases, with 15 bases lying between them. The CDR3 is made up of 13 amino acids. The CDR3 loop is CASSPGRAGEQYF. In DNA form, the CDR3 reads TGTGCCAGCAGCCCCGGCAGGGCCGGCGAGCAGTACTTC.

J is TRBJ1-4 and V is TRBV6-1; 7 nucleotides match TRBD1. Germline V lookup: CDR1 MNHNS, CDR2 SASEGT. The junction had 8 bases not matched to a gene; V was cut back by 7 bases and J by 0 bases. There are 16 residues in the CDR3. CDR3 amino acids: CASTQGTGATNEKLFF. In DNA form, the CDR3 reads TGTGCCAGCACACAGGGGACGGGGGCAACTAATGAAAAACTGTTTTTT.

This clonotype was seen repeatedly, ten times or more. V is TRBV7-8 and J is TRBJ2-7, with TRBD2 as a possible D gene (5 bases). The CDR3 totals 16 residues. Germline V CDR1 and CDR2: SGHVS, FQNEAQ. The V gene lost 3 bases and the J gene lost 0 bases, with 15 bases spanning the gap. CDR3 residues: CASSLASSGSSYEQYF. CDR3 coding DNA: TGTGCCAGCAGCTTGGCAAGCTCTGGGAGCTCCTACGAGCAGTACTTC.

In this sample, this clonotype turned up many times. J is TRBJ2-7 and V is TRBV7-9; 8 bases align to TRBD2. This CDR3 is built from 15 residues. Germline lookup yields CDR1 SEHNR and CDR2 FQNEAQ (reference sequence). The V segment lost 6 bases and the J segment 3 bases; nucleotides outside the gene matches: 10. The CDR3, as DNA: TGTGCCAGCAGTCGAAGCGGGAGTTTTATCTACGAGCAGTACTTC. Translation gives CASSRSGSFIYEQYF.

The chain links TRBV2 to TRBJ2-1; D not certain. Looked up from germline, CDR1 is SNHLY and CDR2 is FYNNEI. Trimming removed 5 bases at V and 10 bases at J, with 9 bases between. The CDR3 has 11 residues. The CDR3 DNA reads TGTGCCAGCAGTCGGGTGCGGGAGCAGTTCTTC. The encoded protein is CASSRVREQFF.

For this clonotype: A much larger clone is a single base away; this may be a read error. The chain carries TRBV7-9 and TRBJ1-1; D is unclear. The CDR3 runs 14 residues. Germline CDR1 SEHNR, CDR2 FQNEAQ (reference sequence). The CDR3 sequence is CASRRGGGNTEACF. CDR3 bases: TGTGCCAGCAGGAGAGGCGGCGGGAACACTGAAGCTTGCTTT. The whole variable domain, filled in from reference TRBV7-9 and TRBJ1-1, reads DTGVSQNPRHKITKRGQNVTFRCDPISEHNRLYWYRQTLGQGPEFLTYFQNEAQLEKSRLLSDRFSAERPKGSFSTLEIQRTEQGDSAMYLCASRRGGGNTEACFGQGTRLTVV.

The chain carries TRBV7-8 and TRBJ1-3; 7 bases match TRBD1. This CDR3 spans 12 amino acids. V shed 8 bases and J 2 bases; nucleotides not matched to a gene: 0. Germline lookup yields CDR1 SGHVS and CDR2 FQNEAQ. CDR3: CASGTAGNTIYF. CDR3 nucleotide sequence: TGTGCCAGCGGGACAGCTGGAAACACCATATATTTT.

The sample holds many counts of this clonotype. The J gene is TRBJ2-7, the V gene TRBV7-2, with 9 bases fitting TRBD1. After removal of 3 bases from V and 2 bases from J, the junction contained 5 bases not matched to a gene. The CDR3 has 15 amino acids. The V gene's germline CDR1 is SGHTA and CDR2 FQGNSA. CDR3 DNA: TGTGCCAGCAGCTTCAAACAGGGGGCCGCCTACGAGCAGTACTTC. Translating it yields CASSFKQGAAYEQYF. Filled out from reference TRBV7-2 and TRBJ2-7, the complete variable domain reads GAGVSQSPSNKVTEKGKDVELRCDPISGHTALYWYRQSLGQGLEFLIYFQGNSAPDKSGLPSDRFSAERTGGSVSTLTIQRTQQEDSAVYLCASSFKQGAAYEQYFGPGTRLTVT.

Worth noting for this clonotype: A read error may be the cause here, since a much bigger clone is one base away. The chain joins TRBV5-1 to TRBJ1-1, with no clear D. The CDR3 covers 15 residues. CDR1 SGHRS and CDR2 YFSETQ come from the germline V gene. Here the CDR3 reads CAGSLPPEGSPEAFF. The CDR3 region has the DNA TGCGCCGGCAGCTTGCCCCCCGAGGGCAGTCCTGAAGCTTTCTTT.

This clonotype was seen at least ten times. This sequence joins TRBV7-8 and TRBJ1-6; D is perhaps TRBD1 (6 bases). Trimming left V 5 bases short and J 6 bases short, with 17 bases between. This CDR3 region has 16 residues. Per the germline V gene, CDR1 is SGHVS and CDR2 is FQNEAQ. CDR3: CASSAHSQGSNSPLHF. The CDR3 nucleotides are TGTGCCAGCAGCGCACACTCACAGGGATCTAATTCACCCCTCCACTTT.

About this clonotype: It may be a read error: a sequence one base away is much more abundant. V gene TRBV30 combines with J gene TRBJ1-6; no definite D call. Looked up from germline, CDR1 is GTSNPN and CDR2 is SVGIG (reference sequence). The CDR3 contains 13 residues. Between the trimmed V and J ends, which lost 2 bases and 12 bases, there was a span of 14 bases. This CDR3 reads CAWSLVPPRPLHF. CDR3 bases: TGTGCCTGGAGTCTGGTACCGCCACGACCCCTCCACTTT.

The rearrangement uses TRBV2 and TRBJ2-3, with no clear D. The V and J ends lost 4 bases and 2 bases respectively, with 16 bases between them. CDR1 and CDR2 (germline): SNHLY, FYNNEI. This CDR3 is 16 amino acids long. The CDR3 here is CASSAQAAVITDTQYF. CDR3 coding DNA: TGTGCCAGCAGTGCCCAGGCGGCGGTAATCACAGATACGCAGTATTTT.

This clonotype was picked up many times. CDR3 sequence: CASSVTSGNTIYF. The CDR3 nucleotides read TGTGCCAGCAGTGTAACCTCTGGAAACACCATATATTTT. This sequence joins TRBV2 and TRBJ1-3; D unresolved. The CDR3 is made up of 13 amino acids. V was shortened by 4 bases and J by 0 bases, with 4 bases between the two germline ends. Per the germline V gene, CDR1 is SNHLY and CDR2 is FYNNEI.

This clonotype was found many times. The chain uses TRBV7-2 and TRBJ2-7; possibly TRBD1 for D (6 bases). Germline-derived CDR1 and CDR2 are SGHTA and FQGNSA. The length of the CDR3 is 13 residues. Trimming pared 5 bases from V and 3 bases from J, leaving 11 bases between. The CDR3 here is CASSQQGLYEQYF. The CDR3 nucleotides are TGTGCCAGCAGCCAACAGGGCCTCTACGAGCAGTACTTC.

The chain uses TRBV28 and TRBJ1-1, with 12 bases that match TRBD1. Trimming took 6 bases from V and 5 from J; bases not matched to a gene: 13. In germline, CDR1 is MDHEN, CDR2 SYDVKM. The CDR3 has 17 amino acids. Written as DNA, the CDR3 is TGTGCCAGCAGATTGGGGACAGGGGGCAGGGTAGGGACTGAAGCTTTCTTT. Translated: CASRLGTGGRVGTEAFF.

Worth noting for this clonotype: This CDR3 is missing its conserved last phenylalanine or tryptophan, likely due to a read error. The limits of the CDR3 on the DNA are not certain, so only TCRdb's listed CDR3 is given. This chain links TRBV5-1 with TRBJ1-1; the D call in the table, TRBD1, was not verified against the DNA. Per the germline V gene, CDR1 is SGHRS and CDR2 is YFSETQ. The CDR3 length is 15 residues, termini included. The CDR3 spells CASSLLGAKDTEAFL.

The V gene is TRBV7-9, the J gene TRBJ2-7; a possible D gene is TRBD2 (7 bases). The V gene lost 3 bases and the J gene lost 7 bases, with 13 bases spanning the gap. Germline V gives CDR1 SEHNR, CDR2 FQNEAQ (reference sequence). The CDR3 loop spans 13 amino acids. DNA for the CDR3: TGTGCCAGCAGCTTTGGGGGGGCGGGGGAGCAGTACTTC. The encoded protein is CASSFGGAGEQYF.

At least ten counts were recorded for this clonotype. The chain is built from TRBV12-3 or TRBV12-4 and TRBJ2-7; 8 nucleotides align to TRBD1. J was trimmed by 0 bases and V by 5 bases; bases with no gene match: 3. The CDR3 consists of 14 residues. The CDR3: CASSRTGHSYEQYF. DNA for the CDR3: TGTGCCAGCAGTCGGACAGGGCACTCCTACGAGCAGTACTTC.

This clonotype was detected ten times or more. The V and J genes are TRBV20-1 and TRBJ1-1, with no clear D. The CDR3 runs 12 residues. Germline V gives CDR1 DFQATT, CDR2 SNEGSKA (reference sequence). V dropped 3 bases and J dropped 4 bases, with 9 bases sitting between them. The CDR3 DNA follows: TGCAGTGCTAGCCGGTGGGGCACTGAAGCTTTCTTT. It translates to CSASRWGTEAFF.

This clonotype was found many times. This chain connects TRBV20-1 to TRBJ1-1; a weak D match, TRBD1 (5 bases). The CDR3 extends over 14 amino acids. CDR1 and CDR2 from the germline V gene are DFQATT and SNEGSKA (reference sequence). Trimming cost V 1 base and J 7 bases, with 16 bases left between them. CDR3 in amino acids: CSARGVGEGLEAFF. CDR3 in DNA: TGCAGTGCTAGAGGAGTTGGGGAGGGACTTGAAGCTTTCTTT.

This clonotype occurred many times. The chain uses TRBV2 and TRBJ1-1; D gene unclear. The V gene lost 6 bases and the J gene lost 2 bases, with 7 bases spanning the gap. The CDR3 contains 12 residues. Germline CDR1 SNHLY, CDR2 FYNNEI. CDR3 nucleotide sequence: TGTGCCAGCAGCCCCAGAAACACTGAAGCTTTCTTT. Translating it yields CASSPRNTEAFF.

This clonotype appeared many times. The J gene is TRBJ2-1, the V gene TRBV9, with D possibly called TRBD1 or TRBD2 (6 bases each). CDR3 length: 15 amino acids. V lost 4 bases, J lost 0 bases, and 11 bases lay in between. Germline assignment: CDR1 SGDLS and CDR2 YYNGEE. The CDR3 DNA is TGTGCCAGCAGCCTCCGGGGGCTCTCCTACAATGAGCAGTTCTTC. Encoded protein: CASSLRGLSYNEQFF.

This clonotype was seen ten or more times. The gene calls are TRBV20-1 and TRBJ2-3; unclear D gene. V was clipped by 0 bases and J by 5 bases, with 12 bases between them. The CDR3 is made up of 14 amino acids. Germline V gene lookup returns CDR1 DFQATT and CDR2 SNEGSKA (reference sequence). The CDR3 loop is CSARDGTWVDTQYF. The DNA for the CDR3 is TGCAGTGCTAGAGATGGCACTTGGGTAGATACGCAGTATTTT.